The rows below give T cell receptor beta chains drawn from one sample of a study of CD8 T cells in ankylosing spondylitis. TCRdb re-derived calls from the 5' RACE reads in MiXCR, one entry per CDR3 protein. The table includes about 360,000 distinct CDR3 sequences, roughly 22% detected once. Sequenced material: blood, either unsorted or a sorted T cell fraction (not recorded which). Source of these receptors: a male donor with ankylosing spondylitis or in good health (not recorded which). Each CDR3 is given with its conserved first and last residue. The D gene is left open where the match is weak. Only part of the rows carry a size: once, few, many, or a class if the clone is expanded.

clone_size | j_call | v_call | d_call | cdr3_aa | cdr3_nt
- | TRBJ2-5 | TRBV12-3/TRBV12-4 | - | CASSPAVGTEEAQYF | TGTGCCAGCAGTCCCGCGGTCGGGACGGAGGAGGCCCAGTACTTC
- | TRBJ2-3 | TRBV20-1 | TRBD1 | CSARDFRDRSTDTQYF | TGCAGTGCTAGGGACTTTCGGGACAGGAGCACAGATACGCAGTATTTT
- | TRBJ2-3 | TRBV4-1 | TRBD1 | CASSLPGTGTLDTQYF | TGCGCCAGCAGCCTCCCCGGGACAGGGACATTAGATACGCAGTATTTT
many | TRBJ2-7 | TRBV5-1 | TRBD2 | CASSLGAGVYEQYF | TGTGCCAGCAGCTTAGGAGCGGGGGTGTACGAGCAGTACTTC
few | TRBJ2-3 | TRBV27 | TRBD2 | CASSLYSGGGDTQYF | TGTGCCAGCAGTTTATATAGCGGGGGAGGAGATACGCAGTATTTT
few | TRBJ2-1 | TRBV7-2 | - | CASSYPLMGVEFF | TGTGCCAGCAGCTACCCACTCATGGGGGTCGAGTTCTTC
- | TRBJ2-7 | TRBV28 | - | CASSITGRSHEQYF | TGTGCCAGCAGTATAACGGGACGGTCCCACGAGCAGTACTTC
- | TRBJ2-7 | TRBV10-2 | - | CASALYEQYF | TGCGCCAGCGCTCTCTACGAGCAGTACTTC
- | TRBJ2-7 | TRBV20-1 | TRBD1 | CSARDLTGVAEQYF | TGCAGTGCTAGAGACTTGACAGGGGTGGCCGAGCAGTACTTC
- | TRBJ2-7 | TRBV20-1 | - | CSARSSGAALGSFSYEQYF | TGCAGTGCTAGATCCTCCGGGGCCGCCCTCGGCAGCTTCTCCTACGAGCAGTACTTC
few | TRBJ2-7 | TRBV4-1 | - | CASSQVPLSSYEQYF | TGCGCCAGCAGCCAAGTGCCCCTTTCCTCCTACGAGCAGTACTTC
few | TRBJ2-1 | TRBV7-9 | - | CASSSGGPSSYNEQFF | TGTGCCAGCAGCTCTGGGGGGCCCAGCTCCTACAATGAGCAGTTCTTC
few | TRBJ2-3 | TRBV3-1 | - | CASSQPMVDTQYF | TGTGCCAGCAGCCAACCTATGGTAGATACGCAGTATTTT
few | TRBJ1-3 | TRBV7-9 | TRBD1 | CAGGDSGLTNTIYF | TGTGCCGGTGGGGACAGCGGTTTAACGAACACCATATATTTT
few | TRBJ1-6 | TRBV14 | - | CASNGGYNSPLHF | TGTGCCAGCAACGGGGGATATAATTCACCCCTCCACTTT
- | TRBJ2-2 | TRBV7-9 | - | CASAGELFF | TGTGCTTCGGCGGGGGAGCTGTTTTTT
- | TRBJ2-2 | TRBV11-2 | - | CASSPRASANTGELFF | TGTGCCAGCAGCCCCCGGGCCTCCGCGAACACCGGGGAGCTGTTTTTT
- | TRBJ2-1 | TRBV4-1 | - | CASSQHGGGLNNEQFF | TGCGCCAGCAGCCAACACGGCGGGGGCCTGAACAATGAGCAGTTCTTC
- | TRBJ2-5 | TRBV11-2 | - | CASSSTGTETQYF | TGTGCCAGCAGCTCGACAGGGACTGAGACCCAGTACTTC
few | TRBJ2-1 | TRBV5-1 | TRBD2 | CASNPPGTSGMDEQFF | TGCGCCAGCAACCCCCCTGGGACTAGCGGTATGGATGAGCAGTTCTTC
few | TRBJ2-2 | TRBV12-3/TRBV12-4 | - | CASTHWAGHTGELFF | TGTGCCAGCACCCACTGGGCAGGGCACACCGGGGAGCTGTTTTTT
many | TRBJ2-3 | TRBV12-3/TRBV12-4 | - | CASSPTGITDTQYF | TGTGCCAGCAGCCCGACAGGCATCACAGATACGCAGTATTTT